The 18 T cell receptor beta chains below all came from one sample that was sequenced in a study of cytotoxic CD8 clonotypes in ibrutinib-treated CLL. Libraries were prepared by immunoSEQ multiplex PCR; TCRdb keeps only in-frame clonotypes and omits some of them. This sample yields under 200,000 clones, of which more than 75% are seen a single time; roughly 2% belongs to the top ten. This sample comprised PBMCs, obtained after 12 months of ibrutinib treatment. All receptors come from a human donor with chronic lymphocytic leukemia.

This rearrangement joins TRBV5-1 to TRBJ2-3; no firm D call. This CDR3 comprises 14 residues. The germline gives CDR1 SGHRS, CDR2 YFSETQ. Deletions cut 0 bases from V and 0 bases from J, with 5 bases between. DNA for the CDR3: TGCGCCAGCAGCTTGGATAGAAGCACAGATACGCAGTATTTT. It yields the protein CASSLDRSTDTQYF.

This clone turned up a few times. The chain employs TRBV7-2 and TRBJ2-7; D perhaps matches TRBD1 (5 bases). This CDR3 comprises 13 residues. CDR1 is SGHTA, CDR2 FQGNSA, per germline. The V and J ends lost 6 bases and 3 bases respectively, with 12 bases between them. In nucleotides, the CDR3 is TGTGCCAGCAGGAAGCACGACAGCTACGAGCAGTACTTC. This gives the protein CASRKHDSYEQYF.

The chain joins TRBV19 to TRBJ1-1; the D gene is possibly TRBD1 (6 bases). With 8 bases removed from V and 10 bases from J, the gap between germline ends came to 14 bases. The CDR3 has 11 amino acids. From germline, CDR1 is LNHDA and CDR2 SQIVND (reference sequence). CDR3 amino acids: CASPNREVAFF. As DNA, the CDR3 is TGTGCCAGTCCTAACAGGGAGGTAGCTTTCTTT. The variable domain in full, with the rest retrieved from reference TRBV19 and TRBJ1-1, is DGGITQSPKYLFRKEGQNVTLSCEQNLNHDAMYWYRQDPGQGLRLIYYSQIVNDFQKGDIAEGYSVSREKKESFPLTVTSAQKNPTAFYLCASPNREVAFFGQGTRLTVV.

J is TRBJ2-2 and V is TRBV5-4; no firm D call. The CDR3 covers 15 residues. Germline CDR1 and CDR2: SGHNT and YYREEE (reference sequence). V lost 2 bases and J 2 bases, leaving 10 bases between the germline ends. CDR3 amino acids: CASSLSSANTGELFF. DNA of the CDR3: TGTGCCAGCAGCTTATCCAGTGCAAACACCGGGGAGCTGTTTTTT.

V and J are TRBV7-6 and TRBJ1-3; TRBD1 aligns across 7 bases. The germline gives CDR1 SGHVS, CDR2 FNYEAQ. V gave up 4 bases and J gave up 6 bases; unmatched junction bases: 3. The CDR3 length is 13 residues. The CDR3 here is CASSSGQANTIYF. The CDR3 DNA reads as TGTGCCAGCAGCTCAGGACAGGCAAACACCATATATTTT.

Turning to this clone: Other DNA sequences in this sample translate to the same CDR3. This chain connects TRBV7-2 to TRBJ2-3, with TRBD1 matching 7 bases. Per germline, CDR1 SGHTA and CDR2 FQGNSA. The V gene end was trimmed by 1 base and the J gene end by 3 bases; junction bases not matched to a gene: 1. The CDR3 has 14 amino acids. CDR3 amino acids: CASSLDRGTDTQYF. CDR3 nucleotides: TGTGCCAGCAGCTTAGACAGGGGTACAGATACGCAGTATTTT.

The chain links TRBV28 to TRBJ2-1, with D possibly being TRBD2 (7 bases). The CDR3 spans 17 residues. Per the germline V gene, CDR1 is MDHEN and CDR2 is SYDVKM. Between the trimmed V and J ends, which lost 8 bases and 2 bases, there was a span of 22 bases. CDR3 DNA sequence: TGTGCCAGCTCAACTCTGGGGGGCGGGAGAACCTACAATGAGCAGTTCTTC. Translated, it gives CASSTLGGGRTYNEQFF. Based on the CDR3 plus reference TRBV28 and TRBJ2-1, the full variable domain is DVKVTQSSRYLVKRTGEKVFLECVQDMDHENMFWYRQDPGLGLRLIYFSYDVKMKEKGDIPEGYSVSREKKERFSLILESASTNQTSMYLCASSTLGGGRTYNEQFFGPGTRLTVL.

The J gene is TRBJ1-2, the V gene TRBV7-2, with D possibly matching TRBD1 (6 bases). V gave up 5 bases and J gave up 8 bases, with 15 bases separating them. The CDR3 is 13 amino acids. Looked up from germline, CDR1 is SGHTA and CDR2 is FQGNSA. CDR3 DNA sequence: TGTGCCAGCAGCGCATACACAGGGCAAGGCTACACCTTC. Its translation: CASSAYTGQGYTF. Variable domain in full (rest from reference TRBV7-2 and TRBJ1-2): GAGVSQSPSNKVTEKGKDVELRCDPISGHTALYWYRQSLGQGLEFLIYFQGNSAPDKSGLPSDRFSAERTGGSVSTLTIQRTQQEDSAVYLCASSAYTGQGYTFGSGTRLTVV.

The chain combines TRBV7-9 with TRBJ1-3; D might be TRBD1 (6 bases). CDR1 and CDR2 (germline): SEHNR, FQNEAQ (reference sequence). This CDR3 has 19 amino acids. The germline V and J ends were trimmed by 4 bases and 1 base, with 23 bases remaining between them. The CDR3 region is CASSSLRRQASNSGNTIYF. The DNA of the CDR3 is TGTGCCAGCAGCTCCCTAAGGCGACAGGCTTCGAATTCTGGAAACACCATATATTTT.

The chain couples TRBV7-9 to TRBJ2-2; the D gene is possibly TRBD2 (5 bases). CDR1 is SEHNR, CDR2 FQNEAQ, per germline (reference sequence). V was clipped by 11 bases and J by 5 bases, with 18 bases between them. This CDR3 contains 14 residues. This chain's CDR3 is CAALDFMFTGELFF. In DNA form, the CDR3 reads TGTGCCGCCTTGGACTTTATGTTTACCGGGGAGCTGTTTTTT.

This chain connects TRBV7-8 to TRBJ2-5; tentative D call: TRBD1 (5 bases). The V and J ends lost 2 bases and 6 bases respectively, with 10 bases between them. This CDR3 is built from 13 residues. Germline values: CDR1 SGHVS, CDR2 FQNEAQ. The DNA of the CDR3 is TGTGCCAGCAGCTTATCAGGGATACAGACCCAGTACTTC. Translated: CASSLSGIQTQYF. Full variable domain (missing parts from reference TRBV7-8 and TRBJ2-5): GAGVSQSPRYKVAKRGQDVALRCDPISGHVSLFWYQQALGQGPEFLTYFQNEAQLDKSGLPSDRFFAERPEGSVSTLKIQRTQQEDSAVYLCASSLSGIQTQYFGPGTRLLVL.

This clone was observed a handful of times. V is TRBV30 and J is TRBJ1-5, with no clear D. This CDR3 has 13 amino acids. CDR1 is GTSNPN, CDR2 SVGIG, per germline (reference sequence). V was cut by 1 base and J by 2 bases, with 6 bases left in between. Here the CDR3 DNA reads TGTGCCTGGAGTGGTAAGGGCAATCAGCCCCAGCATTTT. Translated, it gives CAWSGKGNQPQHF.

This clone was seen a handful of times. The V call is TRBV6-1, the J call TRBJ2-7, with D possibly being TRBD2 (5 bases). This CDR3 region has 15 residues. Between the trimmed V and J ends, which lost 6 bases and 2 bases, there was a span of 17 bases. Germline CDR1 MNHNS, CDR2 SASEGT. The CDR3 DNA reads TGTGCCAGCAGAGACCTTACGGGGTTCACCTACGAGCAGTACTTC. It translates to CASRDLTGFTYEQYF.

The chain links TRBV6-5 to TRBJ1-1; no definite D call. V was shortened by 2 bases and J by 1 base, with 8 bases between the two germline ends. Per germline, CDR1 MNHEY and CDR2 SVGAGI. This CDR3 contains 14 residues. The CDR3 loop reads CASSYSLGNTEAFF. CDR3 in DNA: TGTGCCAGCAGTTACAGCCTCGGGAACACTGAAGCTTTCTTT.

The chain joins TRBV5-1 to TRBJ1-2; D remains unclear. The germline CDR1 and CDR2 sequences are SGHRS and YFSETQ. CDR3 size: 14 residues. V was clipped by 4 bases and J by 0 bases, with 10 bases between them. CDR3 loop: CASSKAESNYGYTF. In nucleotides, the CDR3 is TGCGCCAGCAGCAAGGCGGAATCTAACTATGGCTACACCTTC.

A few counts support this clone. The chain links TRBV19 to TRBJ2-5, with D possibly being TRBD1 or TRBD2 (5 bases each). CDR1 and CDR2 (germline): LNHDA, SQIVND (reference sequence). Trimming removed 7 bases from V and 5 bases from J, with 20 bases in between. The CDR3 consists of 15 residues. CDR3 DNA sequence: TGTGCCAGTACCCTCGGGGCAGGAGGCGACGAGACCCAGTACTTC. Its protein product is CASTLGAGGDETQYF.

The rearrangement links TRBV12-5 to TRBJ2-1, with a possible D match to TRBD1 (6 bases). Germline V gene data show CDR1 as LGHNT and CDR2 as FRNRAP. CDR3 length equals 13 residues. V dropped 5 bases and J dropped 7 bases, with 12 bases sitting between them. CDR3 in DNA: TGTGCTAGTGGTCAGGGGCGCGTTAATGAGCAGTTCTTC. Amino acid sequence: CASGQGRVNEQFF.

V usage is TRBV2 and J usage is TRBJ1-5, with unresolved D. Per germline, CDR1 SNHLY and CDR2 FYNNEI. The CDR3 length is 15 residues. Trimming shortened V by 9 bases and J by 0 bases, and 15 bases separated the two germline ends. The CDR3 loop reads CASGRTGNSNQPQHF. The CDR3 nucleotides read TGTGCCAGTGGTCGTACGGGGAATAGCAATCAGCCCCAGCATTTT.